The clone carrying this TCR beta chain has a count of ten or more. With 6 bases removed from V and 4 bases from J, the gap between germline ends came to 18 bases. The CDR3 has 14 amino acids. Germline V gene lookup returns CDR1 DFQATT and CDR2 SNEGSKA (reference sequence). The sample belongs to a study of T-cell reconstitution after alpha-beta-depleted transplantation in children. Unique molecular identifiers were incorporated during preparation of the TCRbeta library. Each CDR3 protein gets one entry after TCRdb re-called the PCR reads with MiXCR. This repertoire shows about 230,000 distinct CDR3 sequences, 9.7% found once; its top ten account for about 4.9%.

V and J are TRBV20-1 and TRBJ1-2; D uncertain. The sequences come from PBMCs from the stem cell graft donor, collected from the stem cell graft. This TCR derives from a human donor who donated a stem cell graft to a child with SCID. The CDR3 DNA sequence: TGCAGTGCCTCGGAGGAGGGAAGGACCTATGGCTACACCTTC. Its translation: CSASEEGRTYGYTF.